This T cell receptor beta chain is from a study of cytotoxic CD8 clonotypes in ibrutinib-treated CLL. Findings and caveats of the study: The public clonotypes identified were infrequent and showed contraction or stability on treatment.

On this clone itself: Antigen unknown.

T cells were sequenced at a targeted depth of 1 in 200,000 to 1 in 1 million. This table comes from immunoSEQ multiplex PCR, and its TCRdb copy is limited to in-frame clones, with some not included. The sample holds about 160,000 clones, 70% to 85% seen once. Between the trimmed V and J ends, which lost 6 bases and 4 bases, there was a span of 7 bases. The CDR3 consists of 12 residues. The germline V gene encodes CDR1 MNHEY and CDR2 SMNVEV (reference sequence). Sequenced here: PBMCs, sampled after 12 months of ibrutinib treatment. This chain joins TRBV27 and TRBJ2-1; tentative D call: TRBD2 (5 bases). The TCR sequence derives from a human donor with chronic lymphocytic leukemia. In DNA form, the CDR3 reads TGTGCCAGCAGCGAGCGGTACAATGAGCAGTTCTTC. It specifies CASSERYNEQFF.